This T cell receptor beta chain was sequenced during a study of blood T cell repertoires in COVID-19. Assay used: immunoSEQ multiplex PCR; TCRdb lists only in-frame clones, some missing. The sample yields around 70,000 clones, roughly nine tenths seen once. J was trimmed by 6 bases and V by 4 bases; bases with no gene match: 4. Germline V lookup: CDR1 SGHAT, CDR2 FQNNGV. The CDR3 sequence is 13 residues long. The origin of this receptor is a man at least 80 years old with acute or convalescent COVID-19. Source material: peripheral blood. V is TRBV11-2 and J is TRBJ1-2; 8 bases line up with TRBD1. CDR3 sequence (DNA): TGTGCCAGCAGCTGGCAGGGGGCGGATGGCTACACCTTC. Protein product: CASSWQGADGYTF. The full variable domain, in which reference TRBV11-2 and TRBJ1-2 provide the parts outside the CDR3, is EAGVAQSPRYKIIEKRQSVAFWCNPISGHATLYWYQQILGQGPKLLIQFQNNGVVDDSQLPKDRFSAERLKGVDSTLKIQPAKLEDSAVYLCASSWQGADGYTFGSGTRLTVV.